The 29 T cell receptor beta chains listed next were all sequenced from one sample in a study of cytomegalovirus exposure and HLA in healthy donors. Researchers ran the PCR with 60 Vbeta and 13 Jbeta primers. Some clones are missing from TCRdb's copy, which holds only in-frame ones; the method was immunoSEQ multiplex PCR. The sample holds roughly 140,000 clones, around 79% seen once. The sample taken for sequencing was PBMCs. Every receptor here comes from a man aged 50-60 years in good health and CMV-seropositive.

The chain couples TRBV9 to TRBJ1-4; possible D gene TRBD1, 5 bases. V was pared by 3 bases and J by 10 bases, with 10 bases between. The CDR3 spans 12 residues. Germline V gene data show CDR1 as SGDLS and CDR2 as YYNGEE. The CDR3 loop is CASSAAGGKLFF. In DNA form, the CDR3 reads TGTGCCAGCAGCGCAGCGGGGGGAAAACTGTTTTTT. The variable domain in full, with the rest retrieved from reference TRBV9 and TRBJ1-4, is DSGVTQTPKHLITATGQRVTLRCSPRSGDLSVYWYQQSLDQGLQFLIQYYNGEERAKGNILERFSAQQFPDLHSELNLSSLELGDSALYFCASSAAGGKLFFGSGTQLSVL.

V usage is TRBV6-6 and J usage is TRBJ2-7, with TRBD2 matching 10 bases. V lost 5 bases to trimming and J lost 7 bases; unmatched junction nucleotides: 11. The CDR3 loop spans 15 amino acids. Germline CDR1 reads MNHNY; CDR2 reads SVGAGI (reference sequence). CDR3 sequence: CASSAEASGSWEQYF. CDR3 sequence (DNA): TGTGCCAGCAGTGCCGAGGCTAGCGGGAGTTGGGAGCAGTACTTC.

The count of this clone is one. The rearrangement uses TRBV30 and TRBJ1-2; no firm D call. Germline V gene data show CDR1 as GTSNPN and CDR2 as SVGIG (reference sequence). This CDR3 is built from 12 residues. V dropped 2 bases and J dropped 4 bases, with 8 bases sitting between them. The chain's CDR3 is CAWSRGGYGYTF. Written as DNA, the CDR3 is TGTGCCTGGAGTCGAGGTGGCTATGGCTACACCTTC.

For this clone: The junction differs from germline at one of its ends, possibly a read error. V gene TRBV7-9 combines with J gene TRBJ2-5; D may be TRBD1 (6 bases). Per germline, CDR1 SEHNR and CDR2 FQNEAQ (reference sequence). CDR3 length: 14 amino acids. CDR3: CSSSLGYRVETQYF. The CDR3 DNA reads TGTTCCAGCAGCTTAGGATACAGGGTAGAGACCCAGTACTTC.

The chain links TRBV5-4 to TRBJ2-7; a weak D match, TRBD2 (6 bases). The CDR3 runs 16 residues. V was shortened by 1 base and J by 0 bases, with 14 bases between the two germline ends. CDR1 and CDR2 (germline): SGHNT, YYREEE (reference sequence). The CDR3 is CASSLSVGRSSYEQYF. As DNA, the CDR3 is TGTGCCAGCAGCTTGTCGGTTGGGAGGAGCTCCTACGAGCAGTACTTC.

The CDR3 here is CASSLGEAYNEQFF. CDR3 DNA: TGCGCCAGCAGCTTGGGCGAAGCCTACAATGAGCAGTTCTTC. V and J are TRBV5-1 and TRBJ2-1, with D hard to call. This CDR3 region has 14 residues. Germline assignment: CDR1 SGHRS and CDR2 YFSETQ. Deletions cut 0 bases from V and 2 bases from J, with 6 bases between. The whole variable domain, filled in from reference TRBV5-1 and TRBJ2-1, reads KAGVTQTPRYLIKTRGQQVTLSCSPISGHRSVSWYQQTPGQGLQFLFEYFSETQRNKGNFPGRFSGRQFSNSRSEMNVSTLELGDSALYLCASSLGEAYNEQFFGPGTRLTVL.

The chain is built from TRBV28 and TRBJ1-2; the D gene is possibly TRBD1 (5 bases). The CDR3 spans 13 residues. V was clipped by 7 bases and J by 4 bases, with 13 bases between them. The germline CDR1 and CDR2 sequences are MDHEN and SYDVKM. The CDR3 loop reads CASKGAAFYGYTF. The CDR3, as DNA: TGTGCCAGCAAAGGGGCCGCTTTCTATGGCTACACCTTC.

The chain has TRBV27 and TRBJ2-1, with a possible D match to TRBD2 (5 bases). The germline V gene has CDR1 MNHEY and CDR2 SMNVEV (reference sequence). The V and J ends lost 5 bases and 1 base respectively, with 15 bases between them. CDR3 length: 16 residues. CDR3 in amino acids: CASSLNLAPSYNEQFF. CDR3 coding DNA: TGTGCCAGCAGTCTCAATCTAGCCCCTTCCTACAATGAGCAGTTCTTC.

V is TRBV4-1 and J is TRBJ2-5; perhaps TRBD1 as D (5 bases). Germline lookup yields CDR1 MGHRA and CDR2 YSYEKL. V was cut by 1 base and J by 6 bases, with 9 bases left in between. The CDR3 has 13 residues. CDR3 loop: CASSQGGAQTQYF. The CDR3 DNA sequence: TGCGCCAGCAGCCAAGGGGGCGCGCAGACCCAGTACTTC.

This clone has just one count. V gene TRBV30 combines with J gene TRBJ1-5; D ambiguous. V was pared by 2 bases and J by 2 bases, with 7 bases between. Germline V lookup: CDR1 GTSNPN, CDR2 SVGIG (reference sequence). CDR3 size: 13 residues. CDR3 coding DNA: TGTGCCTGGAGTAATCAGGGCAATCAGCCCCAGCATTTT. Amino acids: CAWSNQGNQPQHF.

The chain recombines TRBV5-5 with TRBJ1-5, with D perhaps matching TRBD1 (5 bases). Trimming left V 4 bases short and J 0 bases short, with 8 bases between. There are 14 residues in the CDR3. CDR1 is SGHKS and CDR2 is YYEKEE in the germline V gene (reference sequence). CDR3 region: CASSRQYSNQPQHF. In nucleotides, the CDR3 is TGTGCCAGCAGCCGACAGTATAGCAATCAGCCCCAGCATTTT.

CDR3 DNA sequence: TGTGCCACAACAGGGGGCTCCTACGAGCAGTACTTC. Translation gives CATTGGSYEQYF. The chain recombines TRBV19 with TRBJ2-7; 8 bases map to TRBD1. Germline CDR1 and CDR2: LNHDA and SQIVND (reference sequence). This CDR3 contains 12 residues. Germline trimming cut 10 bases from V and 0 bases from J; bases unmatched to any gene: 2. The entire variable domain, with the rest obtained from reference TRBV19 and TRBJ2-7, is as follows: DGGITQSPKYLFRKEGQNVTLSCEQNLNHDAMYWYRQDPGQGLRLIYYSQIVNDFQKGDIAEGYSVSREKKESFPLTVTSAQKNPTAFYLCATTGGSYEQYFGPGTRLTVT.

This rearrangement joins TRBV4-1 to TRBJ2-5; D might be TRBD1 (6 bases). Germline V gene sequence: CDR1 MGHRA, CDR2 YSYEKL. The CDR3 totals 16 residues. V lost 1 base and J 5 bases, leaving 17 bases between the germline ends. CDR3 sequence (DNA): TGCGCCAGCAGCCAAGTTGCCCCAGGGGTCCGGGAGACCCAGTACTTC. Translation: CASSQVAPGVRETQYF.

V gene TRBV7-2 combines with J gene TRBJ2-1; TRBD2 agrees at 10 bases. This CDR3 has 17 residues. The germline V gene has CDR1 SGHTA and CDR2 FQGNSA. V lost 5 bases and J lost 0; bases outside the gene matches: 7. The CDR3 here is CASSLRSSGSSYNEQFF. CDR3 in DNA: TGTGCCAGCAGCCTCCGGTCTAGCGGGAGCTCCTACAATGAGCAGTTCTTC.

This chain links TRBV5-4 with TRBJ2-5, with 10 bases that match TRBD1. The CDR3 sequence is 15 residues long. Germline assignment: CDR1 SGHNT and CDR2 YYREEE (reference sequence). Trimming at V came to 3 bases and at J to 5 bases, leaving 7 bases not matched to a gene. As DNA, the CDR3 is TGTGCCAGCAGCTACGGGACAGGGGATACGGAGACCCAGTACTTC. Protein product: CASSYGTGDTETQYF.

A single count supports this clone. The gene calls are TRBV11-2 and TRBJ2-1, with 7 bases that match TRBD2. CDR3 size: 15 residues. Germline assignment: CDR1 SGHAT and CDR2 FQNNGV. The J segment lost 6 bases and the V segment lost 5 bases, leaving 10 bases of the junction unmatched. The CDR3 loop reads CASSPPGGRSNEQFF. CDR3 sequence (DNA): TGTGCCAGCAGCCCTCCGGGCGGGAGAAGCAATGAGCAGTTCTTC.

This chain links TRBV2 with TRBJ2-7; a possible D gene is TRBD2 (6 bases). Germline V gene lookup returns CDR1 SNHLY and CDR2 FYNNEI. Between the trimmed V and J ends, which lost 4 bases and 2 bases, there was a span of 21 bases. This CDR3 has 17 residues. This CDR3 is CASSVVPTGERTYEQYF. CDR3 nucleotides: TGTGCCAGCAGTGTGGTCCCGACGGGGGAACGAACCTACGAGCAGTACTTC.

There are a few counts of this clone. CDR3 in DNA: TGTGCCAGCGGGACTAGCATCACAGATACGCAGTATTTT. Its protein is CASGTSITDTQYF. The rearrangement links TRBV28 to TRBJ2-3; TRBD2 aligns across 9 bases. Trimming at V came to 8 bases and at J to 2 bases, leaving 2 bases not matched to a gene. The CDR3 consists of 13 residues. Germline CDR1 MDHEN, CDR2 SYDVKM.

This chain links TRBV5-1 with TRBJ1-4; D ambiguous. V lost 4 bases and J 0 bases, leaving 16 bases between the germline ends. CDR3 length equals 17 residues. Looked up from germline, CDR1 is SGHRS and CDR2 is YFSETQ. The CDR3 DNA is TGCGCCAGCAGCGCGGAGGGAGATTTAGCAACTAATGAAAAACTGTTTTTT. It encodes CASSAEGDLATNEKLFF.

This clone was seen more than once but under ten times. The chain uses TRBV27 and TRBJ2-7, with 9 bases aligning to TRBD1. The CDR3 has 15 amino acids. Germline V gene data show CDR1 as MNHEY and CDR2 as SMNVEV (reference sequence). After removal of 4 bases from V and 4 bases from J, the junction contained 8 bases not matched to a gene. DNA of the CDR3: TGTGCCAGCAGTTCCCATCGACAGGGGGGGTACGAGCAGTACTTC. This translates into CASSSHRQGGYEQYF.

The J gene is TRBJ2-3, the V gene TRBV5-6, with D tentatively TRBD2 (7 bases). Germline V gives CDR1 SGHDT, CDR2 YYEEEE. The CDR3 has 16 residues. V lost 4 bases to trimming and J lost 1 base, with 16 bases between them. The CDR3 DNA reads as TGTGCCAGCAGCCCAATGGCGGGGGCTGGCACAGATACGCAGTATTTT. This translates into CASSPMAGAGTDTQYF.

V usage is TRBV7-9 and J usage is TRBJ1-2; 7 nucleotides align to TRBD1. Germline values: CDR1 SEHNR, CDR2 FQNEAQ (reference sequence). Trimming took 5 bases from V and 3 from J; bases not matched to a gene: 9. The CDR3 is 15 amino acids. The CDR3 reads CASSRDSVSYYGYTF. For the CDR3, the DNA is TGTGCCAGCAGCCGGGACAGTGTTTCTTACTATGGCTACACCTTC.

V usage is TRBV4-1 and J usage is TRBJ2-1; 8 bases agree with TRBD2. From germline, CDR1 is MGHRA and CDR2 YSYEKL. Losses at the gene ends were 0 bases for V and 4 bases for J; bases not matched to a gene: 5. The CDR3 totals 16 residues. For the CDR3, the DNA is TGCGCCAGCAGCCAAGAATCCAGCGGGGGATACAATGAGCAGTTCTTC. This codes for CASSQESSGGYNEQFF.

The V call is TRBV11-2, the J call TRBJ2-1; TRBD1 aligns across 7 bases. The CDR3 spans 15 residues. Trimming took 1 base from V and 3 from J; bases not matched to a gene: 3. Germline V CDR1 and CDR2: SGHAT, FQNNGV. This chain's CDR3 is CASSLAQGVYNEQFF. The CDR3 DNA is TGTGCCAGCAGCTTAGCCCAGGGGGTCTACAATGAGCAGTTCTTC.

This clone was seen a handful of times. The chain joins TRBV18 to TRBJ2-1; 8 positions agree with TRBD1. This CDR3 has 16 residues. With 3 bases clipped from V and 5 bases from J, the junction kept 9 bases outside the gene matches. Germline V CDR1 and CDR2: KGHSH, LQKENI. The chain's CDR3 is CASSPLWETGDNEQFF. The DNA of the CDR3 is TGTGCCAGCTCACCTCTATGGGAGACAGGGGACAATGAGCAGTTCTTC.

The J gene is TRBJ2-1, the V gene TRBV29-1, with D possibly matching TRBD2 (6 bases). CDR1 and CDR2 from the germline V gene are SQVTM and ANQGSEA. This CDR3 is built from 13 residues. Between the trimmed V and J ends, which lost 5 bases and 0 bases, there was a span of 8 bases. This CDR3 reads CSVPTSSYNEQFF. CDR3 nucleotide sequence: TGCAGCGTTCCGACTAGCTCCTACAATGAGCAGTTCTTC.

The chain joins TRBV6-1 to TRBJ2-1, with 7 bases fitting TRBD2. CDR1 is MNHNS, CDR2 SASEGT, per germline. The ends lost 1 base at V and 2 bases at J; junction bases unmatched: 11. The CDR3 sequence is 18 residues long. The CDR3 DNA follows: TGTGCCAGCAGTGAAGGGAGGTCCGGGACTATTACCTACAATGAGCAGTTCTTC. The encoded protein is CASSEGRSGTITYNEQFF.

The V call is TRBV6-1, the J call TRBJ1-4, with D possibly being TRBD1 (6 bases). Germline V CDR1 and CDR2: MNHNS, SASEGT. The CDR3 has 14 amino acids. V dropped 6 bases and J dropped 7 bases, with 15 bases sitting between them. CDR3 sequence (DNA): TGTGCCAGCAGCCGGGCTGGGGGCGGTGAAAAACTGTTTTTT. Protein sequence: CASSRAGGGEKLFF.

J is TRBJ2-1 and V is TRBV10-3; 9 bases agree with TRBD1. CDR1 ENHRY and CDR2 SYGVKD come from the germline V gene. The CDR3 loop spans 15 amino acids. With V trimmed by 5 bases and J by 10 bases, 12 bases remained unmatched. Written as DNA, the CDR3 is TGTGCCATCAGTAAGCCCAGAACAGGGGGCGTAGAGCAGTTCTTC. As protein: CAISKPRTGGVEQFF.